This entry features one T cell receptor (beta chain) sequence. Its specificity is not known. Over 8 ml fresh peripheral blood yielded the PBMCs. The sample originates from a study of T cells in Graves' hyperthyroidism and ophthalmopathy. This CDR3 is built from 14 residues. The V gene lost 8 bases and the J gene lost 1 base, with 15 bases spanning the gap. Germline loops: CDR1 SGHRS, CDR2 YFSETQ. The study, taken as a whole, reports: Ophthalmopathy, as predicted by the model, came a median 6.5 months after the prediction. Researchers found most expanded thyroid clonotypes above 0.001 in blood as well.

Template material for amplifying TCR beta CDR3 regions consisted of RNA transcripts. HTBI primers drove first-round RT-PCR of the TCR CDR3. TCRdb re-called the multiplex PCR reads with MiXCR, one entry per CDR3 protein. The sample carries over 250,000 distinct CDR3 sequences, approximately 15% recorded once. Material: blood. The V and J genes are TRBV5-1 and TRBJ2-5, with D unresolved. This TCR derives from a woman aged 55-69 years with Graves' ophthalmopathy. The chain's CDR3 is CASGVSPSQETQYF. The CDR3 nucleotides read TGCGCCAGTGGGGTCAGTCCCAGCCAAGAGACCCAGTACTTC. The full variable domain, with the rest looked up from reference TRBV5-1 and TRBJ2-5, is KAGVTQTPRYLIKTRGQQVTLSCSPISGHRSVSWYQQTPGQGLQFLFEYFSETQRNKGNFPGRFSGRQFSNSRSEMNVSTLELGDSALYLCASGVSPSQETQYFGPGTRLLVL.